These 3 T cell receptor beta chains were sequenced from one sample in a study of shared clonotypes between healthy human individuals. TCRdb's table, derived via immunoSEQ multiplex PCR, lists solely in-frame clones and lacks some. The data show more than 2 million clones, with 85% to 95% seen just once and 0.1% to 0.15% held by the top ten. The sequenced material came from naive CD4+ T cells sorted from blood. Subset described: CD45RA+ positively selected. All receptors come from a man aged 18-30 years in good health.

The chain joins TRBV6-6 to TRBJ2-7; D may be TRBD2 (6 bases). There are 14 residues in the CDR3. CDR1 is MNHNY, CDR2 SVGAGI, per germline (reference sequence). The V end lost 11 bases, the J end lost 7 bases, and 24 bases lay between the germline ends. The CDR3 protein is CACGLALASREQYF. The CDR3 region has the DNA TGTGCCTGTGGCCTAGCGCTCGCATCGAGGGAGCAGTACTTC.

The chain combines TRBV10-3 with TRBJ2-5; D gene ambiguous. CDR1 and CDR2 from the germline V gene are ENHRY and SYGVKD. V lost 4 bases to trimming and J lost 2 bases, with 11 bases between them. The CDR3 loop spans 14 amino acids. CDR3 in DNA: TGTGCCATCAGTGGAAACAGTCCTCAAGAGACCCAGTACTTC. Translated, it gives CAISGNSPQETQYF.

The chain recombines TRBV6-6 with TRBJ2-1; 11 nucleotides agree with TRBD2. This CDR3 region has 14 residues. From germline, CDR1 is MNHNY and CDR2 SVGAGI (reference sequence). Trimming took 10 bases from V and 2 from J; bases not matched to a gene: 4. The DNA of the CDR3 is TGTGCCACCAGGGGACTAGCGGCCTACAATGAGCAGTTCTTC. This encodes CATRGLAAYNEQFF.